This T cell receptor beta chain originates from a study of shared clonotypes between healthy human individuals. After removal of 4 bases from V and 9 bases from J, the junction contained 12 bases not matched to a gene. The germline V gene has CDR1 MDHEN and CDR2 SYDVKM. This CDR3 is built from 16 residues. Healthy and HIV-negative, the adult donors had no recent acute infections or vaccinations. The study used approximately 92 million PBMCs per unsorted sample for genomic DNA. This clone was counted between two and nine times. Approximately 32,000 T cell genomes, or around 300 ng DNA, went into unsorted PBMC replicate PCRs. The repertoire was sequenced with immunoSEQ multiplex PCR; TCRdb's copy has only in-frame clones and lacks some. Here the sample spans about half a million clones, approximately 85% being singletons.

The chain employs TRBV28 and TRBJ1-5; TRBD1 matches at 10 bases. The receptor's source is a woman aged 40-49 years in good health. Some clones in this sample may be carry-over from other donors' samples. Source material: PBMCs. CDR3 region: CASSSFPGQGIMPQHF. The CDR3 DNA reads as TGTGCCAGCAGTTCGTTCCCGGGACAGGGGATCATGCCCCAGCATTTT.